Shown below are 27 T cell receptor beta chains from a single sample sequenced in a study of blood T cell repertoires in COVID-19. Profiled with immunoSEQ multiplex PCR; TCRdb holds only in-frame clones, not every one. The table has roughly 260,000 clones, approximately 92% seen once. Sequenced material: peripheral blood. The receptor set was obtained from a person aged 18 to 30 with COVID-19, enrolled during active disease.

The chain uses TRBV7-8 and TRBJ1-1, with D maybe TRBD1 (5 bases). CDR3 length equals 13 residues. V lost 6 bases and J 6 bases, leaving 14 bases between the germline ends. Germline V CDR1 and CDR2: SGHVS, FQNEAQ. The CDR3 bases are TGTGCCAGCAGTCCAGGGAATACCGCTGAAGCTTTCTTT. Protein product: CASSPGNTAEAFF.

The rearrangement uses TRBV7-9 and TRBJ2-7, with a possible D match to TRBD2 (5 bases). The germline V gene encodes CDR1 SEHNR and CDR2 FQNEAQ (reference sequence). The CDR3 loop spans 14 amino acids. V was cut by 0 bases and J by 6 bases, with 12 bases left in between. The CDR3 sequence: CASSLAGPTTEQYF. As DNA, the CDR3 is TGTGCCAGCAGCTTAGCAGGTCCGACTACCGAGCAGTACTTC. Based on the CDR3 plus reference TRBV7-9 and TRBJ2-7, the full variable domain is DTGVSQNPRHKITKRGQNVTFRCDPISEHNRLYWYRQTLGQGPEFLTYFQNEAQLEKSRLLSDRFSAERPKGSFSTLEIQRTEQGDSAMYLCASSLAGPTTEQYFGPGTRLTVT.

The rearrangement joins TRBV4-3 to TRBJ2-2; TRBD2 might be the D (6 bases). The germline CDR1 and CDR2 sequences are LGHNA and YSLEER. CDR3 length equals 15 residues. The germline V and J ends were trimmed by 0 bases and 4 bases, with 9 bases remaining between them. CDR3 protein: CASSQEPGVTGELFF. CDR3 DNA sequence: TGCGCCAGCAGCCAAGAACCGGGAGTCACCGGGGAGCTGTTTTTT.

The V call is TRBV19, the J call TRBJ2-1, with D possibly matching TRBD1 (7 bases). V lost 5 bases and J 4 bases, leaving 15 bases between the germline ends. The CDR3 runs 15 residues. CDR1 LNHDA and CDR2 SQIVND come from the germline V gene (reference sequence). The CDR3 sequence is CASSPWAGGYNEQFF. The CDR3 bases are TGTGCCAGTAGTCCCTGGGCAGGGGGGTACAATGAGCAGTTCTTC.

The chain uses TRBV5-5 and TRBJ1-1; 10 nucleotides match TRBD1. The CDR3 consists of 15 residues. The V gene's germline CDR1 is SGHKS and CDR2 YYEKEE (reference sequence). The trim removed 1 base at V and 5 bases at J, leaving 5 bases unmatched. CDR3 coding DNA: TGTGCCAGCAGCTTGTGGACAGGGGGTCTTACTGAAGCTTTCTTT. Residues: CASSLWTGGLTEAFF.

The chain combines TRBV29-1 with TRBJ1-3; weak D call: TRBD1 (5 bases). The germline V and J ends were trimmed by 0 bases and 9 bases, with 15 bases remaining between them. The germline CDR1 and CDR2 sequences are SQVTM and ANQGSEA. This CDR3 comprises 14 residues. In nucleotides, the CDR3 is TGCAGCGTTGAAGATCAAGGGGCGCCTGGCACCATATATTTT. Amino acid sequence: CSVEDQGAPGTIYF.

The chain links TRBV19 to TRBJ2-1; TRBD2 aligns across 8 bases. The CDR3 extends over 14 amino acids. In germline, CDR1 is LNHDA, CDR2 SQIVND (reference sequence). The V and J ends lost 4 bases and 7 bases, in that order; junction bases with no gene match: 6. The CDR3 loop reads CASSTGPGGNEQFF. For the CDR3, the DNA is TGTGCCAGTAGTACTGGCCCGGGGGGGAATGAGCAGTTCTTC.

The rearrangement links TRBV5-5 to TRBJ2-1; D ambiguous. V was pared by 0 bases and J by 4 bases, with 5 bases between. In germline, CDR1 is SGHKS, CDR2 YYEKEE (reference sequence). The CDR3 extends over 13 amino acids. The DNA of the CDR3 is TGTGCCAGCAGCTTGGGTCAGTACAATGAGCAGTTCTTC. Its protein product is CASSLGQYNEQFF.

This sequence joins TRBV5-1 and TRBJ1-1; D ambiguous. CDR1 is SGHRS, CDR2 YFSETQ, per germline. This CDR3 is built from 13 residues. Trimming removed 4 bases at V and 1 base at J, with 8 bases between. CDR3 sequence: CASSPGSNTEAFF. The CDR3, as DNA: TGCGCCAGCAGCCCGGGGTCGAACACTGAAGCTTTCTTT.

V usage is TRBV4-1 and J usage is TRBJ2-5; 10 bases align to TRBD2. Germline V gene data show CDR1 as MGHRA and CDR2 as YSYEKL. This CDR3 contains 18 residues. The junction had 11 bases not matched to a gene; V was cut back by 2 bases and J by 2 bases. The CDR3 nucleotides are TGCGCCAGCAGCCAACATCCTGGACCAGCGGGAGGGCAAGAGACCCAGTACTTC. It is translated as CASSQHPGPAGGQETQYF.

The V call is TRBV10-2, the J call TRBJ2-3; D is unclear. The V end lost 4 bases, the J end lost 1 base, and 3 bases lay between the germline ends. Germline assignment: CDR1 WSHSY and CDR2 SAAADI. The CDR3 sequence is 12 residues long. The CDR3 region has the DNA TGCGCCAGCAGTGCGGGCACAGATACGCAGTATTTT. Protein sequence: CASSAGTDTQYF.

J is TRBJ2-3 and V is TRBV3-1 (or the pseudogene TRBV3-2); D uncertain. From germline, CDR1 is LGHDT and CDR2 YNNKEL (reference sequence). Trimming pared 4 bases from V and 4 bases from J, leaving 9 bases between. The CDR3 totals 13 residues. CDR3 nucleotides: TGTGCCAGCAGCCGCCGAGAAGCAGATACGCAGTATTTT. It is translated as CASSRREADTQYF.

This clone was seen only a few times. The chain links TRBV2 to TRBJ1-6; 9 nucleotides align to TRBD1. Germline CDR1 reads SNHLY; CDR2 reads FYNNEI. V shed 6 bases, J shed 7 bases, and the junction held 13 bases outside the gene matches. The CDR3 is made up of 17 amino acids. Here the CDR3 DNA reads TGTGCCAGCAGCATCACCGCCGGGACAGGGCTCAATTCACCCCTCCACTTT. It specifies CASSITAGTGLNSPLHF.

This chain links TRBV9 with TRBJ1-1; tentatively, D is TRBD1 (5 bases). Germline CDR1 and CDR2: SGDLS and YYNGEE. Trimming shortened V by 3 bases and J by 7 bases, and 19 bases separated the two germline ends. CDR3 size: 15 residues. As DNA, the CDR3 is TGTGCCAGCAGCGCACCCCTTGGGCAGGGCGGTGAAGCTTTCTTT. This codes for CASSAPLGQGGEAFF. The whole variable domain, filled in from reference TRBV9 and TRBJ1-1, reads DSGVTQTPKHLITATGQRVTLRCSPRSGDLSVYWYQQSLDQGLQFLIQYYNGEERAKGNILERFSAQQFPDLHSELNLSSLELGDSALYFCASSAPLGQGGEAFFGQGTRLTVV.

The genes are TRBV4-1 and TRBJ2-1; D might be TRBD1 (5 bases). Between the trimmed V and J ends, which lost 4 bases and 2 bases, there was a span of 15 bases. This CDR3 contains 16 residues. The germline V gene encodes CDR1 MGHRA and CDR2 YSYEKL. CDR3 in DNA: TGCGCCAGCAGCCTCTTCCAGGACATCCCCTACAATGAGCAGTTCTTC. This sequence encodes CASSLFQDIPYNEQFF.

The chain combines TRBV21-1 with TRBJ2-3; the table's D call of TRBD1 was not tested on the DNA. TRBV21-1 is a known pseudogene. This CDR3 comprises 16 residues. CDR3 nucleotide sequence: TGTGCCAGCAGCGCCCTTGGGGTGGACAGGAACTTTACGCAGTATTTT. This codes for CASSALGVDRNFTQYF.

CDR3: CASSEGQTLGEQYF. The DNA for the CDR3 is TGTGCCAGCAGTGAGGGACAGACCTTAGGCGAGCAGTACTTC. This chain links TRBV6-1 with TRBJ2-7, with 7 bases lining up with TRBD1. Looked up from germline, CDR1 is MNHNS and CDR2 is SASEGT. Trimming removed 3 bases from V and 6 bases from J; junction bases left unmatched: 8. The CDR3 has 14 residues.

The J gene is TRBJ1-2, the V gene TRBV9; TRBD1 might be the D (5 bases). CDR1 and CDR2 from the germline V gene are SGDLS and YYNGEE. The CDR3 contains 15 residues. Between the trimmed V and J ends, which lost 0 bases and 5 bases, there was a span of 14 bases. The CDR3 DNA follows: TGTGCCAGCAGCGTAGGACCATCGGGGGTTTATGGCTACACCTTC. It translates to CASSVGPSGVYGYTF.

This clone showed up just once. The chain couples TRBV28 to TRBJ2-1; maybe TRBD2 (5 bases). The germline V gene has CDR1 MDHEN and CDR2 SYDVKM. V lost 3 bases, J lost 7 bases, and 10 bases lay in between. The CDR3 loop spans 13 amino acids. CDR3 in DNA: TGTGCCAGCAGTTTCCGGGGAGTTAATGAGCAGTTCTTC. Its protein product is CASSFRGVNEQFF.

J is TRBJ1-2 and V is TRBV9; perhaps TRBD1 as D (5 bases). The CDR3 covers 13 residues. CDR1 is SGDLS and CDR2 is YYNGEE in the germline V gene. Trimming pared 0 bases from V and 2 bases from J, leaving 5 bases between. The CDR3 DNA reads TGTGCCAGCAGCGTAGGACAGAACTATGGCTACACCTTC. Translating it yields CASSVGQNYGYTF.

The V call is TRBV6-2 or TRBV6-3, the J call TRBJ2-1; 9 positions match TRBD2. The trim removed 2 bases at V and 4 bases at J, leaving 9 bases unmatched. This CDR3 contains 17 residues. CDR1 is MNHEY, CDR2 SVGEGT, per germline. CDR3 nucleotides: TGTGCCAGCAGTTACACTAAAACTAGCGGGTGGTACAATGAGCAGTTCTTC. Translating it yields CASSYTKTSGWYNEQFF.

The chain is built from TRBV16 and TRBJ1-2, with D possibly matching TRBD1 (5 bases). The V gene's germline CDR1 is KGHSY and CDR2 FQNENV. The V and J ends lost 4 bases and 6 bases respectively, with 15 bases between them. The CDR3 is made up of 14 amino acids. The CDR3 spells CASSPPMTADGYTF. DNA for the CDR3: TGTGCCAGCAGCCCGCCGATGACAGCCGATGGCTACACCTTC.

The J gene is TRBJ2-2, the V gene TRBV21-1; no check of the table's D call, TRBD1, against the DNA was made. TRBV21-1 is tagged as a pseudogene. CDR3 length: 16 residues. The CDR3 DNA is TGTGCCAGCAGCAGAACAGGGGTTGAATTTCCCGGGGAGCTGTTTTTT. Translating it yields CASSRTGVEFPGELFF.

This CDR3 reads CASSKDRLNARTGVVYGYTF. The CDR3 DNA reads TGTGCCAGCAGCAAGGATCGACTAAACGCAAGGACAGGGGTTGTTTATGGCTACACCTTC. The rearrangement joins TRBV21-1 to TRBJ1-2; the table gives TRBD1 as D, unverified against the DNA. TRBV21-1 is a documented pseudogene. This CDR3 has 20 residues.

This chain uses TRBV6-5 with TRBJ1-1; 8 bases line up with TRBD1. Trimming cost V 7 bases and J 4 bases; bases outside gene matches: 11. Germline lookup yields CDR1 MNHEY and CDR2 SVGAGI. The CDR3 consists of 15 residues. DNA for the CDR3: TGTGCCAGCACCATACTCTCAGGGGGCGGCACTGAAGCTTTCTTT. Translation: CASTILSGGGTEAFF.

The V gene is TRBV5-1, the J gene TRBJ1-2; a weak D match, TRBD1 (6 bases). V lost 3 bases, J lost 1 base, and 13 bases lay in between. Germline V lookup: CDR1 SGHRS, CDR2 YFSETQ. The CDR3 covers 15 residues. In DNA, the CDR3 is TGCGCCAGCAGCTCTGGACAGAGCATTAACTATGGCTACACCTTC. This sequence encodes CASSSGQSINYGYTF.

The chain is built from TRBV9 and TRBJ1-6, with TRBD1 identical over 7 bases. After removal of 0 bases from V and 10 bases from J, the junction contained 13 bases not matched to a gene. The CDR3 contains 17 residues. The germline V gene has CDR1 SGDLS and CDR2 YYNGEE. The CDR3 nucleotides read TGTGCCAGCAGCGTAGCGCAGGGGGTCACCCTTTACTCACCCCTCCACTTT. Translating gives CASSVAQGVTLYSPLHF.